This T cell receptor beta chain was documented in a study of T-cell memory formation after mild COVID-19. Study details: Each donor largely had its own TCR clusters. Points from the study as a whole: Some responding clones appeared in pre-infection memory, suggesting cross-reactive memory joined.

cDNA libraries for TCR alpha and TCR beta, carrying sample barcodes and UMIs, came from 5'RACE with constant-segment primers. MiXCR, run by TCRdb on the 5' RACE reads, gives a single entry per CDR3 protein. This sample has 280,000 or so distinct CDR3 sequences, with under 8.5% found just once. This CDR3 has 13 amino acids. The germline V gene encodes CDR1 SGHAT and CDR2 FQNNGV. V lost 6 bases and J lost 0, with 8 bases in between. This clonotype showed up many times. Its antigen is undetermined. The material sequenced was PBMCs or a T cell subset sorted from them (not recorded which). This rearrangement joins TRBV11-2 to TRBJ2-5; perhaps TRBD2 as D (6 bases). This clonotype was sampled from a man aged 18-30 years who had mild COVID-19 (a few samples of this study predate the infection). Cell type and time point are not known. CDR3 nucleotides: TGTGCCAGCAGGGACTACTACCAAGAGACCCAGTACTTC. It specifies CASRDYYQETQYF.